These 30 T cell receptor beta chains were sequenced from one sample in a study of shared clonotypes between healthy human individuals. CD8 cells regarded as naive lacked CD45RO, were positively chosen for CCR7, and omitted terminally differentiated effector memory CD45RA+ cells. Sequencing was performed with immunoSEQ multiplex PCR; in TCRdb, only in-frame clones are kept and a portion is missing. This sample carries about 820,000 clones, about 91% of them seen once, and the ten largest clones take about 25%. The specimen was naive CD8+ T cells sorted from blood. These receptors were taken from a man aged 25 to 45 in good health.

This chain links TRBV28 with TRBJ1-1; D unclear. The germline V gene has CDR1 MDHEN and CDR2 SYDVKM. This CDR3 is 12 amino acids long. V shed 3 bases and J shed 1 base, with 3 bases lying between them. The CDR3 loop is CASSFKNTEAFF. CDR3 in DNA: TGTGCCAGCAGTTTTAAGAACACTGAAGCTTTCTTT.

The DNA for the CDR3 is TGTGCCAGCAGCCAAGAGAGGACGGGCGGCGAGAGTTACAATGAGCAGTTCTTC. This translates into CASSQERTGGESYNEQFF. This chain connects TRBV14 to TRBJ2-1; the D is unclear. Trimming pared 0 bases from V and 4 bases from J, leaving 19 bases between. Germline V gene sequence: CDR1 SGHDN, CDR2 FVKESK. The CDR3 loop spans 18 amino acids.

Here the CDR3 DNA reads TGTGCCAGCAGGGTGACAGGGGTGAGTGAGCAGTACTTC. This codes for CASRVTGVSEQYF. V gene TRBV7-6 combines with J gene TRBJ2-7, with TRBD1 matching 8 bases. CDR3 length equals 13 residues. V shed 6 bases, J shed 7 bases, and the junction held 8 bases outside the gene matches. Germline CDR1 SGHVS, CDR2 FNYEAQ.

The chain uses TRBV4-1 and TRBJ2-1; a weak D match, TRBD2 (6 bases). Germline CDR1 MGHRA, CDR2 YSYEKL. This CDR3 has 13 residues. V was pared by 1 base and J by 9 bases, with 10 bases between. The CDR3 is CASSQVGGVEQFF. The CDR3 DNA reads as TGCGCCAGCAGCCAAGTGGGCGGGGTTGAGCAGTTCTTC.

The chain is built from TRBV5-8 and TRBJ1-1; D is possibly TRBD1 (5 bases). Trimming removed 2 bases from V and 0 bases from J, with 8 bases in between. Germline V gene lookup returns CDR1 SGHTS and CDR2 YDEGEE. The CDR3 loop spans 14 amino acids. The CDR3 DNA is TGTGCCAGCAGCTTCGGCAGGGTGAACACTGAAGCTTTCTTT. Its protein is CASSFGRVNTEAFF. Filled out from reference TRBV5-8 and TRBJ1-1, the complete variable domain reads EAGVTQSPTHLIKTRGQQATLRCSPISGHTSVYWYQQALGLGLQFLLWYDEGEERNRGNFPPRFSGRQFPNYSSELNVNALELEDSALYLCASSFGRVNTEAFFGQGTRLTVV.

In its sample, this clone was seen once. The rearrangement uses TRBV25-1 and TRBJ2-3, with D unclear. Trimming removed 7 bases at V and 3 bases at J, with 17 bases between. CDR1 MGHDK and CDR2 SYGVNS come from the germline V gene. There are 15 residues in the CDR3. The DNA for the CDR3 is TGTGCCAGCATCCCAAGCCTCGGGCGGACAGATACGCAGTATTTT. Translating it yields CASIPSLGRTDTQYF. Together with reference TRBV25-1 and TRBJ2-3, the CDR3 gives the full variable domain: EADIYQTPRYLVIGTGKKITLECSQTMGHDKMYWYQQDPGMELHLIHYSYGVNSTEKGDLSSESTVSRIRTEHFPLTLESARPSHTSQYLCASIPSLGRTDTQYFGPGTRLTVL.

The V and J genes are TRBV7-9 and TRBJ2-2, with D possibly TRBD1 on 5 matching bases. V shed 3 bases and J shed 4 bases, with 6 bases lying between them. Germline V gene lookup returns CDR1 SEHNR and CDR2 FQNEAQ (reference sequence). The CDR3 spans 13 residues. CDR3 sequence (DNA): TGTGCCAGCAGCTTTACAGGCACCGGGGAGCTGTTTTTT. As protein: CASSFTGTGELFF. Full variable domain (rest looked up from reference TRBV7-9 and TRBJ2-2): DTGVSQNPRHKITKRGQNVTFRCDPISEHNRLYWYRQTLGQGPEFLTYFQNEAQLEKSRLLSDRFSAERPKGSFSTLEIQRTEQGDSAMYLCASSFTGTGELFFGEGSRLTVL.

The V call is TRBV27, the J call TRBJ2-7; 9 bases are shared with TRBD1. The ends lost 3 bases at V and 4 bases at J; junction bases unmatched: 25. Germline V lookup: CDR1 MNHEY, CDR2 SMNVEV (reference sequence). There are 21 residues in the CDR3. The CDR3 coding sequence is TGTGCCAGCAGTTTCACAGCTGCCGAGGGCTACAGGGGGCGCCCTGGTTACGAGCAGTACTTC. Translation gives CASSFTAAEGYRGRPGYEQYF.

In nucleotides, the CDR3 is TGTGCCAGCAGCTTGATGCGGGAGGAGGGAGAGACCCAGTACTTC. It translates to CASSLMREEGETQYF. V is TRBV7-9 and J is TRBJ2-5; 8 bases fit TRBD2. CDR1 and CDR2 from the germline V gene are SEHNR and FQNEAQ (reference sequence). This CDR3 is 15 amino acids long. The ends lost 3 bases at V and 4 bases at J; junction bases unmatched: 7.

The chain employs TRBV7-3 and TRBJ1-3; D possibly corresponds to TRBD1 (5 bases). Germline values: CDR1 SGHTA, CDR2 FQGTGA. This CDR3 region has 14 residues. V was clipped by 5 bases and J by 8 bases, with 16 bases between them. The CDR3 nucleotides read TGTGCCAGCAGCCCCAATGGGCCGGGGGACACCATATATTTT. Translation: CASSPNGPGDTIYF.

This clone was detected only once. The chain joins TRBV11-2 to TRBJ2-1; 8 bases fit TRBD2. Germline CDR1 SGHAT, CDR2 FQNNGV. The CDR3 spans 17 residues. Losses at the gene ends were 0 bases for V and 2 bases for J; bases not matched to a gene: 6. This CDR3 reads CASSLDTGLGTYNEQFF. Here the CDR3 DNA reads TGTGCCAGCAGCTTAGACACGGGACTAGGAACCTACAATGAGCAGTTCTTC.

The rearrangement uses TRBV6-5 and TRBJ2-4; a weak D match, TRBD2 (6 bases). The CDR3 spans 12 residues. V was shortened by 8 bases and J by 12 bases, with 17 bases between the two germline ends. Per the germline V gene, CDR1 is MNHEY and CDR2 is SVGAGI. CDR3 protein: CASSAGGAAQYF. In DNA form, the CDR3 reads TGTGCCAGCTCCGCCGGCGGGGCAGCTCAGTACTTC.

This chain uses TRBV7-2 with TRBJ2-7; the match to TRBD2 covers 8 bases. The junction had 7 bases not matched to a gene; V was cut back by 6 bases and J by 3 bases. Germline loops: CDR1 SGHTA, CDR2 FQGNSA. CDR3 length: 14 amino acids. CDR3 region: CASRTSGLDYEQYF. The CDR3 DNA follows: TGTGCCAGCAGAACTAGCGGTCTAGACTACGAGCAGTACTTC.

CDR3 sequence: CASSSLDSYNEQFF. In DNA, the CDR3 is TGCGCCAGCAGCTCCCTTGACTCCTACAATGAGCAGTTCTTC. The genes are TRBV5-1 and TRBJ2-1; D is undetermined. Germline V gene sequence: CDR1 SGHRS, CDR2 YFSETQ. The CDR3 covers 14 residues. V was trimmed by 3 bases and J by 0 bases, leaving 7 bases between them. Supplemented by reference TRBV5-1 and TRBJ2-1, the full variable domain reads KAGVTQTPRYLIKTRGQQVTLSCSPISGHRSVSWYQQTPGQGLQFLFEYFSETQRNKGNFPGRFSGRQFSNSRSEMNVSTLELGDSALYLCASSSLDSYNEQFFGPGTRLTVL.

V usage is TRBV11-1 and J usage is TRBJ2-3; possibly TRBD1 or TRBD2 for D (5 bases each). V lost 5 bases and J 0 bases, leaving 18 bases between the germline ends. Germline CDR1 reads SGHAT; CDR2 reads FQDESV (reference sequence). This CDR3 region has 17 residues. CDR3 DNA sequence: TGTGCCAGCAGCCGAGAGAGGGGCGGGCCTAGCACAGATACGCAGTATTTT. Translation gives CASSRERGGPSTDTQYF.

This clone has a single count. The V call is TRBV7-9, the J call TRBJ2-3, with 9 bases aligning to TRBD2. The junction had 8 bases not matched to a gene; V was cut back by 5 bases and J by 2 bases. CDR3 size: 16 residues. Germline assignment: CDR1 SEHNR and CDR2 FQNEAQ (reference sequence). The CDR3 DNA follows: TGTGCCAGCAGCCCATTGAGCGGGAGGAACACAGATACGCAGTATTTT. Translation gives CASSPLSGRNTDTQYF.

Details on this clone: A read error is likely here: a far larger clone is one base away. At the DNA level, this CDR3 is encoded by other sequences in the same sample as well. This sequence joins TRBV27 and TRBJ2-7; D is possibly TRBD2 (5 bases). V dropped 1 base and J dropped 5 bases, with 6 bases sitting between them. The length of the CDR3 is 12 residues. Germline-derived CDR1 and CDR2 are MNHEY and SMNVEV (reference sequence). The chain's CDR3 is CASSLFGDEQYF. The CDR3 DNA sequence: TGTGCCAGCAGTTTATTCGGGGACGAGCAGTACTTC.

This clone was seen only a few times. The chain employs TRBV7-9 and TRBJ2-7; 8 bases map to TRBD1. J was trimmed by 3 bases and V by 6 bases; bases with no gene match: 10. From germline, CDR1 is SEHNR and CDR2 FQNEAQ (reference sequence). The CDR3 is 15 residues long. Written as DNA, the CDR3 is TGTGCCAGCAGTCCCGGACAGGGAGTCTTCTACGAGCAGTACTTC. Encoded protein: CASSPGQGVFYEQYF.

CDR3 loop: CASSERARVGTNEKLFF. The CDR3 DNA sequence: TGTGCCAGCAGTGAAAGGGCCAGGGTGGGGACTAATGAAAAACTGTTTTTT. V gene TRBV2 combines with J gene TRBJ1-4; D is perhaps TRBD1 (5 bases). The germline V gene has CDR1 SNHLY and CDR2 FYNNEI. The CDR3 spans 17 residues. Trimming stripped 2 bases from V and 2 bases from J, with 15 bases between.

The chain couples TRBV6-6 to TRBJ1-5; TRBD1 matches 7 bases. Germline V gene lookup returns CDR1 MNHNY and CDR2 SVGAGI (reference sequence). This CDR3 contains 13 residues. V lost 6 bases, J lost 8 bases, and 7 bases stayed unmatched. The DNA of the CDR3 is TGTGCCAGCAGAATACAGGGGAATAAGCCCCAGCATTTT. This sequence encodes CASRIQGNKPQHF.

The chain is built from TRBV4-1 and TRBJ2-2; no firm D call. V was trimmed by 1 base and J by 6 bases, leaving 3 bases between them. Looked up from germline, CDR1 is MGHRA and CDR2 is YSYEKL. The CDR3 consists of 12 residues. The CDR3 coding sequence is TGCGCCAGCAGCCAAGCTTCCGGGGAGCTGTTTTTT. Translated: CASSQASGELFF.

J is TRBJ2-7 and V is TRBV4-1; unclear D gene. The CDR3 consists of 16 residues. Germline V gene lookup returns CDR1 MGHRA and CDR2 YSYEKL. The ends were cut back, 0 bases at V and 0 bases at J, with 12 bases in the middle. The CDR3 region is CASSQEIYGTSYEQYF. DNA for the CDR3: TGCGCCAGCAGCCAAGAAATCTATGGCACCTCCTACGAGCAGTACTTC.

The J gene is TRBJ2-2, the V gene TRBV27, with 7 bases fitting TRBD1. V lost 5 bases, J lost 1 base, and 7 bases stayed unmatched. Germline-derived CDR1 and CDR2 are MNHEY and SMNVEV (reference sequence). The CDR3 is made up of 16 amino acids. For the CDR3, the DNA is TGTGCCAGCAGTCCTCCGACAGGGAGGAACACCGGGGAGCTGTTTTTT. It codes for CASSPPTGRNTGELFF.

In DNA form, the CDR3 reads TGTGCCAGCAGCGTATTGGCGGGAGGCGGTGTGGAAAAACTGTTTTTT. The encoded protein is CASSVLAGGGVEKLFF. The V call is TRBV9, the J call TRBJ1-4, with D uncertain. Germline lookup yields CDR1 SGDLS and CDR2 YYNGEE. Trimming took off 1 base at V and 8 bases at J, with 18 bases between the two ends. The CDR3 contains 16 residues.

The V and J genes are TRBV6-5 and TRBJ1-4; maybe TRBD1 (5 bases). V lost 2 bases and J lost 4, with 8 bases in between. From germline, CDR1 is MNHEY and CDR2 SVGAGI. The CDR3 consists of 14 residues. In DNA form, the CDR3 reads TGTGCCAGCAGTTACGGACACGGTAATGAAAAACTGTTTTTT. Protein: CASSYGHGNEKLFF.

V gene TRBV2 combines with J gene TRBJ2-7; D gene ambiguous. CDR1 and CDR2 (germline): SNHLY, FYNNEI. This CDR3 is 15 amino acids long. Trimming pared 5 bases from V and 6 bases from J, leaving 20 bases between. The chain's CDR3 is CASSSSGSSWFEQYF. The DNA of the CDR3 is TGTGCCAGCAGTTCCTCCGGGTCCTCTTGGTTCGAGCAGTACTTC.

This CDR3 is CASTGQGATGELFF. The CDR3 region has the DNA TGTGCCAGCACGGGACAGGGGGCTACCGGGGAGCTGTTTTTT. The rearrangement links TRBV27 to TRBJ2-2; 12 bases agree with TRBD1. V gave up 7 bases and J gave up 5 bases; unmatched junction bases: 2. Germline values: CDR1 MNHEY, CDR2 SMNVEV (reference sequence). The CDR3 sequence is 14 residues long.

The chain is built from TRBV5-3 and TRBJ2-7, with TRBD2 matching over 7 bases. TRBV5-3 is an ORF; its function is uncertain. After removal of 4 bases from V and 12 bases from J, the junction contained 7 bases not matched to a gene. The CDR3 totals 11 residues. The CDR3 DNA is TGTGCCAGAAGCAGATGCGGGAGTTCGTACTTC. Protein: CARSRCGSSYF.

V usage is TRBV29-1 and J usage is TRBJ1-1, with TRBD1 matching 7 bases. CDR1 is SQVTM, CDR2 ANQGSEA, per germline. Unmatched junction bases numbered 3, after V lost 6 bases and J lost 2 bases. The CDR3 sequence is 12 residues long. The CDR3 DNA follows: TGCAGCGTCGGGACAGTAAACACTGAAGCTTTCTTT. Its translation: CSVGTVNTEAFF.

Comment on this clone: Different DNA sequences within this sample yield the same CDR3. The chain links TRBV14 to TRBJ2-7; D is possibly TRBD2 (5 bases). This CDR3 is built from 14 residues. Germline V gene data show CDR1 as SGHDN and CDR2 as FVKESK. Trimming removed 0 bases from V and 2 bases from J, with 8 bases in between. In nucleotides, the CDR3 is TGTGCCAGCAGCCAAGAATTGCGGGCCTACGAGCAGTACTTC. The encoded protein is CASSQELRAYEQYF.